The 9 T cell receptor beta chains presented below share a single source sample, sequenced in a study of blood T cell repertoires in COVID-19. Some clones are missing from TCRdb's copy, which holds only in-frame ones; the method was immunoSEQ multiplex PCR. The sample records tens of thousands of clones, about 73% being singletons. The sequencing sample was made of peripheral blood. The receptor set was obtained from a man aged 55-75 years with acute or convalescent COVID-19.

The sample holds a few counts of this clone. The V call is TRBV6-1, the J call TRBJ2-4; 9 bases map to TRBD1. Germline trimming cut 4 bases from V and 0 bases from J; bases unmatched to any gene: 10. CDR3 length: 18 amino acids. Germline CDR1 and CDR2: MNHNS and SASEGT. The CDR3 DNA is TGTGCCAGCAGTGCGGGACAGGGTAGGGGACTAGCCAAAAACATTCAGTACTTC. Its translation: CASSAGQGRGLAKNIQYF.

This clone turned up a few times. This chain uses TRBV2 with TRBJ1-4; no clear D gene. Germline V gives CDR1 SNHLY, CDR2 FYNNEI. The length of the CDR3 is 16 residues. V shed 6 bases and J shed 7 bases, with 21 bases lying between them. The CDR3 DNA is TGTGCCAGCAGGGGTATAGGACTGGCGGGTGGTGAAAAACTGTTTTTT. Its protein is CASRGIGLAGGEKLFF.

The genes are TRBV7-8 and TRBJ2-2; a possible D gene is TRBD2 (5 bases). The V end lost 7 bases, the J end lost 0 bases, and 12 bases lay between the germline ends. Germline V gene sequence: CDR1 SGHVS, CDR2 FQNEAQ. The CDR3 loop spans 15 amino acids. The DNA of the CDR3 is TGTGCCAGCATCCTAACCGGGGCGAACACCGGGGAGCTGTTTTTT. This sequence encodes CASILTGANTGELFF.

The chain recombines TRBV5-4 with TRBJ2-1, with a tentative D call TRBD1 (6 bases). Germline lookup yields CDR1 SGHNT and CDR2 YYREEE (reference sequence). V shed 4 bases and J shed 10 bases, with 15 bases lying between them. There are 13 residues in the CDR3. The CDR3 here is CASSGVGAGEQFF. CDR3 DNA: TGTGCCAGCAGCGGCGTGGGGGCCGGCGAGCAGTTCTTC.

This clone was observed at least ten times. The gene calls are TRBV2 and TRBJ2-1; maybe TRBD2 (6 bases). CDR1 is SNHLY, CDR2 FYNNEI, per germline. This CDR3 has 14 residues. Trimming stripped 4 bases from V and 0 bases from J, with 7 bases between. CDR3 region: CASSAGSSYNEQFF. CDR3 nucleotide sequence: TGTGCCAGCAGTGCCGGGAGCTCCTACAATGAGCAGTTCTTC.

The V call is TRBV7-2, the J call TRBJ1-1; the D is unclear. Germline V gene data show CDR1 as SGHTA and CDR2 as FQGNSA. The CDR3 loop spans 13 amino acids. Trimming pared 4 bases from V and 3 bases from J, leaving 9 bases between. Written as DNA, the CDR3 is TGTGCCAGCAGCTCCCGAATAGACACTGAAGCTTTCTTT. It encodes CASSSRIDTEAFF.

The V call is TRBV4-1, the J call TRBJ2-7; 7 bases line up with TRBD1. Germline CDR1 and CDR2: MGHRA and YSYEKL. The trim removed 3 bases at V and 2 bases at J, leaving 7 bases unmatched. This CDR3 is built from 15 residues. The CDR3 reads CASSHFRQGPYEQYF. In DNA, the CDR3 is TGCGCCAGCAGCCACTTTCGACAGGGTCCCTACGAGCAGTACTTC.

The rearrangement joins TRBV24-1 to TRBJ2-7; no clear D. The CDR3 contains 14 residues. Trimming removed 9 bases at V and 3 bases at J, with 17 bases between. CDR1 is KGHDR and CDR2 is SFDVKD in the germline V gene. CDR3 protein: CATLTPPAVYEQYV. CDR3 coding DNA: TGTGCCACCTTAACACCCCCTGCAGTCTACGAGCAGTACGTC.

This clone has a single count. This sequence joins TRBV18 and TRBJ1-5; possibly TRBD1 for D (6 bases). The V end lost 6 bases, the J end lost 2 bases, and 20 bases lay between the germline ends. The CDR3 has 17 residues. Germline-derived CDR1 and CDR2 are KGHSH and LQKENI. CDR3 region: CASSEGGGSNRNQPQHF. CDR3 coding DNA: TGTGCCAGCTCCGAGGGGGGGGGAAGCAATCGCAATCAGCCCCAGCATTTT.